This T cell receptor beta chain was retrieved from a study of pediatric ulcerative colitis. The rectum was sampled with one to two pinch biopsies at colonoscopy. This clone turned up a few times. V was shortened by 4 bases and J by 8 bases, with 11 bases between the two germline ends. This CDR3 is built from 12 residues. Germline V gene data show CDR1 as MGHRA and CDR2 as YSYEKL. Repertoires were generated with immunoSEQ multiplex PCR, while TCRdb's copy carries only in-frame clones and drops some. The profile shows tens of thousands of clones, more than 60% of them singletons. The V call is TRBV4-1, the J call TRBJ1-1; possible D gene TRBD1, 5 bases. The TCR originated in a girl between 5 and 17 years old with moderate ulcerative colitis. The material sequenced was gut tissue. The CDR3 loop is CASSPRTGEAFF. DNA for the CDR3: TGCGCCAGCAGCCCGCGAACAGGAGAAGCTTTCTTT.